This is a list of T cell receptor beta chains from one sample in a study of CD8+CD57+ T cells in acquired aplastic anemia. MiXCR was run by TCRdb on the reads, yielding one entry per CDR3 protein. The sample shows 250,000 to 350,000 distinct CDR3 sequences, roughly 50% of them seen only once. The specimen was sorted CD4+, CD8+, or CD8+CD57+ T cells (not recorded which) from PBMCs. All receptors derive from a human donor with severe aplastic anemia or a healthy control (not recorded which). Both conserved end residues are part of each CDR3. D genes are given only for firm matches. Size is omitted from some rows. Given values are once, few, many or a class for expanded clones.

clone size: few; D gene: -; V gene: TRBV24-1; J gene: TRBJ2-1; CDR3 DNA: TGTGCCACCGGCAGATCAGGAGGCAATGAGCAGTTCTTC; CDR3 protein: CATGRSGGNEQFF
clone size: many; D gene: -; V gene: TRBV11-3; J gene: TRBJ2-1; CDR3 DNA: TGTGCCAGCAGCCCAAGGGTACAGTCCTACAATGAGCAGTTCTTC; CDR3 protein: CASSPRVQSYNEQFF
clone size: -; D gene: -; V gene: TRBV7-8; J gene: TRBJ1-1; CDR3 DNA: TGTGCCAGCAGCTTAGTTGTTTTTAGGGCTGAAGCTTTCTTT; CDR3 protein: CASSLVVFRAEAFF
clone size: -; D gene: -; V gene: TRBV7-9; J gene: TRBJ1-6; CDR3 DNA: TGTGCCAGCAGCCTACAGGGCGAAGGATCACCCCTCCACTTT; CDR3 protein: CASSLQGEGSPLHF
clone size: many; D gene: -; V gene: TRBV18; J gene: TRBJ2-7; CDR3 DNA: TGTGCCAGCTCAGAGGGGGACGAGCAGTACTTC; CDR3 protein: CASSEGDEQYF
clone size: -; D gene: -; V gene: TRBV10-3; J gene: TRBJ2-5; CDR3 DNA: TGTGCCATCAGTGAAGGGTCCTCGTACCAAGAGACCCAGTACTTC; CDR3 protein: CAISEGSSYQETQYF
clone size: many; D gene: -; V gene: TRBV20-1; J gene: TRBJ1-1; CDR3 DNA: TGCAGTGCTAGTGGGGGTGACACTGAAGCTTTCTTT; CDR3 protein: CSASGGDTEAFF
clone size: many; D gene: -; V gene: TRBV5-1; J gene: TRBJ2-1; CDR3 DNA: TGCGCCAGCAGCTTGGTCCAGTCGGATGAGCAGTTCTTC; CDR3 protein: CASSLVQSDEQFF
clone size: -; D gene: -; V gene: TRBV2; J gene: TRBJ2-7; CDR3 DNA: TGTGCCAGCAGTGAGGGCATCGAGCAGTACTTC; CDR3 protein: CASSEGIEQYF
clone size: -; D gene: -; V gene: TRBV10-3; J gene: TRBJ2-3; CDR3 DNA: TGTGCCATCAGTGAGTCTGCGGCGGCGTCCACAGATACGCAGTATTTT; CDR3 protein: CAISESAAASTDTQYF
clone size: few; D gene: TRBD1; V gene: TRBV2; J gene: TRBJ2-7; CDR3 DNA: TGTGCCAGCACAGTTTACGGGACAGTGGGCGAGCAGTACTTC; CDR3 protein: CASTVYGTVGEQYF
clone size: -; D gene: -; V gene: TRBV15; J gene: TRBJ1-6; CDR3 DNA: TGTGCCACCAGCAGAGATCTCGGGCAGATTAATTCACCCCTCCACTTT; CDR3 protein: CATSRDLGQINSPLHF
clone size: -; D gene: TRBD1; V gene: TRBV10-3; J gene: TRBJ1-3; CDR3 DNA: TGTGCCGCAACAGGGGACTCTGGAAACACCATATATTTT; CDR3 protein: CAATGDSGNTIYF
clone size: few; D gene: -; V gene: TRBV20-1; J gene: TRBJ2-7; CDR3 DNA: TGCAGTGCTAACGGGGACTACGAGCAGTACTTC; CDR3 protein: CSANGDYEQYF
clone size: once; D gene: TRBD2; V gene: TRBV20-1; J gene: TRBJ2-2; CDR3 DNA: TGCAGTGCTAGAGATCAAGGGACTAGCTCAGCCGGGGAGCTGTTTTTT; CDR3 protein: CSARDQGTSSAGELFF
clone size: -; D gene: -; V gene: TRBV6-1; J gene: TRBJ2-2; CDR3 DNA: TGTGCCAGCAGTGGAGAGCGCGGGGAGCTGTTTTTT; CDR3 protein: CASSGERGELFF
clone size: -; D gene: -; V gene: TRBV20-1; J gene: TRBJ1-3; CDR3 DNA: TGCAGTGCTCAAGTGAGCTCTGGAAACACCATATATTTT; CDR3 protein: CSAQVSSGNTIYF
clone size: few; D gene: -; V gene: TRBV7-8; J gene: TRBJ2-5; CDR3 DNA: TGTGCCAGCAGCTTAGACTATCAAGAGACCCAGTACTTC; CDR3 protein: CASSLDYQETQYF
clone size: -; D gene: TRBD1; V gene: TRBV7-9; J gene: TRBJ1-4; CDR3 DNA: TGCGCCAGCAGCTTGAGTGGGACAGGGGAAGAAAAACTGTTTTTT; CDR3 protein: CASSLSGTGEEKLFF
clone size: -; D gene: -; V gene: TRBV10-3; J gene: TRBJ1-1; CDR3 DNA: TGTGCCATCGAGGACTCGAGCACTGAAGCTTTCTTT; CDR3 protein: CAIEDSSTEAFF
clone size: -; D gene: -; V gene: TRBV7-8; J gene: TRBJ1-3; CDR3 DNA: TGTGCCAGCAGCCAAGATCAGGGCAGTGGAAACACCATATATTTT; CDR3 protein: CASSQDQGSGNTIYF
clone size: few; D gene: -; V gene: TRBV9; J gene: TRBJ1-1; CDR3 DNA: TGTGCCAGCAGCGTAGCAGGGACGGGCACTGAAGCTTTCTTT; CDR3 protein: CASSVAGTGTEAFF
clone size: -; D gene: -; V gene: TRBV7-3; J gene: TRBJ2-7; CDR3 DNA: TGTGCCAGCAGCTTAACTTGGGGCAGGGAGAGCGAGCAGTACTTC; CDR3 protein: CASSLTWGRESEQYF
clone size: -; D gene: -; V gene: TRBV5-6; J gene: TRBJ2-2; CDR3 DNA: TGTGCCAGCAGCCGTTTAGCAGGGGAGCTGTTTTTT; CDR3 protein: CASSRLAGELFF
clone size: -; D gene: -; V gene: TRBV10-1; J gene: TRBJ1-2; CDR3 DNA: TGCGCCAGCAGTGACCCCAGGGGCACCTTC; CDR3 protein: CASSDPRGTF
clone size: many; D gene: -; V gene: TRBV11-3; J gene: TRBJ2-2; CDR3 DNA: TGTGCCAGCAGCTTCAAGTCGAACACCGGGGAGCTGTTTTTT; CDR3 protein: CASSFKSNTGELFF
clone size: few; D gene: -; V gene: TRBV6-5; J gene: TRBJ2-7; CDR3 DNA: TGTGCCAGCAGTTATTCTGGAGGTCCCTACGAGCAGTACTTC; CDR3 protein: CASSYSGGPYEQYF
clone size: -; D gene: -; V gene: TRBV5-1; J gene: TRBJ2-5; CDR3 DNA: TGCGCCAGCCGAGCGGGTTCGCGCGAGACCCAGTACTTC; CDR3 protein: CASRAGSRETQYF
clone size: -; D gene: TRBD1; V gene: TRBV20-1; J gene: TRBJ2-7; CDR3 DNA: TGCAGTGCCGGGCGGACAGGGAGCTCCTACGAGCAGTACTTC; CDR3 protein: CSAGRTGSSYEQYF
clone size: many; D gene: TRBD1; V gene: TRBV5-6; J gene: TRBJ2-7; CDR3 DNA: TGTGCCAGCAGCTTGGGTGGGACAGGGGGCTACGAGCAGTACTTC; CDR3 protein: CASSLGGTGGYEQYF
clone size: -; D gene: TRBD2; V gene: TRBV9; J gene: TRBJ2-7; CDR3 DNA: TGTGCCAGCAGCCCCGGGGGGTTTTCGTCCTACGAGCAGTACTTC; CDR3 protein: CASSPGGFSSYEQYF
clone size: -; D gene: -; V gene: TRBV19; J gene: TRBJ1-5; CDR3 DNA: TGTGCCAGTAGTACAAGCCCGGGACGGTATAGCAGTCAGCCCCAGCATTTT; CDR3 protein: CASSTSPGRYSSQPQHF
clone size: -; D gene: TRBD1; V gene: TRBV15; J gene: TRBJ1-5; CDR3 DNA: TGTGCCACCAGCCGACAGGGAAACAATCAGCCCCAGCATTTT; CDR3 protein: CATSRQGNNQPQHF
clone size: -; D gene: TRBD2; V gene: TRBV5-1; J gene: TRBJ2-1; CDR3 DNA: TGCGCCAGCAGCCAGGGACTAGCGGACAATGAGCAGTTCTTC; CDR3 protein: CASSQGLADNEQFF
clone size: -; D gene: -; V gene: TRBV2; J gene: TRBJ2-1; CDR3 DNA: TGTGCCAGCAGTCGGGGGCCCAGGGATGAGCAGTTCTTC; CDR3 protein: CASSRGPRDEQFF
clone size: -; D gene: TRBD1; V gene: TRBV2; J gene: TRBJ2-1; CDR3 DNA: TGTGCCAGCAGGGACAGGGGGTTCTACAATGAGCAGTTCTTC; CDR3 protein: CASRDRGFYNEQFF
clone size: -; D gene: TRBD2; V gene: TRBV9; J gene: TRBJ2-7; CDR3 DNA: TGTGCCAGCAGCGCATTAGCGGGGGCTTACGAGCAGTACTTC; CDR3 protein: CASSALAGAYEQYF
clone size: few; D gene: -; V gene: TRBV15; J gene: TRBJ2-7; CDR3 DNA: TGTGCCACCAGCAGAGATCGAGGGCCCTACGAGCAGTACTTC; CDR3 protein: CATSRDRGPYEQYF
clone size: once; D gene: TRBD1; V gene: TRBV7-2; J gene: TRBJ1-3; CDR3 DNA: TGTGCCAGCAGCTTAGGGACAGGGCACCTCTCTGGAAACACCATATATTTT; CDR3 protein: CASSLGTGHLSGNTIYF
clone size: -; D gene: TRBD1; V gene: TRBV7-3; J gene: TRBJ2-7; CDR3 DNA: TGTGCCACCCCACTTAGCCGGGACAGGGGGTACGAGCAGTACTTC; CDR3 protein: CATPLSRDRGYEQYF
clone size: once; D gene: TRBD1; V gene: TRBV20-1; J gene: TRBJ1-2; CDR3 DNA: TGCAGTGTGGGGCGGACAGGCCCGGAAGGCTACACCTTC; CDR3 protein: CSVGRTGPEGYTF
clone size: many; D gene: -; V gene: TRBV6-5; J gene: TRBJ2-7; CDR3 DNA: TGTGCCAGCAGTCCCGCCCGGGGACACTCCTACGAGCAGTACTTC; CDR3 protein: CASSPARGHSYEQYF
clone size: -; D gene: TRBD1; V gene: TRBV10-1; J gene: TRBJ2-7; CDR3 DNA: TGCGCCAGCAGTGAGTCGGGCCAGGGGGTGCACGAGCAGTACTTC; CDR3 protein: CASSESGQGVHEQYF
clone size: many; D gene: -; V gene: TRBV29-1; J gene: TRBJ2-5; CDR3 DNA: TGCAGCGTTGTGAGCCTGGAAGAGACCCAGTACTTC; CDR3 protein: CSVVSLEETQYF
clone size: -; D gene: TRBD1; V gene: TRBV19; J gene: TRBJ1-2; CDR3 DNA: TGTGCCACCAGGGGACAGGAAGTGCGGGGCTACACCTTC; CDR3 protein: CATRGQEVRGYTF
clone size: -; D gene: TRBD2; V gene: TRBV24-1; J gene: TRBJ2-3; CDR3 DNA: TGTGCCACCAGTGATAGCCGAGCGGGGGGCACAGATACGCAGTATTTT; CDR3 protein: CATSDSRAGGTDTQYF
clone size: -; D gene: TRBD2; V gene: TRBV7-6; J gene: TRBJ2-7; CDR3 DNA: TGTGCCAGCAGCGAAGCTGGACTAGCGCTATACGAGCAGTACTTC; CDR3 protein: CASSEAGLALYEQYF
clone size: -; D gene: -; V gene: TRBV7-3; J gene: TRBJ2-3; CDR3 DNA: TGTGCCAGCAGCTTACTCCCGGGGGCAGATACGCAGTATTTT; CDR3 protein: CASSLLPGADTQYF
clone size: -; D gene: TRBD2; V gene: TRBV7-9; J gene: TRBJ2-3; CDR3 DNA: TGTGCCAGCAGCCTCTACCTTAGCGGGAGCACAGATACGCAGTATTTT; CDR3 protein: CASSLYLSGSTDTQYF
clone size: -; D gene: -; V gene: TRBV24-1; J gene: TRBJ1-2; CDR3 DNA: TGTGCCACCACTAGGACAGCCACTAACTGTGGCTACACCTTC; CDR3 protein: CATTRTATNCGYTF
clone size: -; D gene: -; V gene: TRBV14; J gene: TRBJ1-1; CDR3 DNA: TGTGCCAGCAGCCGATGGGGGACGGTCACTGAAGCTTTCTTT; CDR3 protein: CASSRWGTVTEAFF
clone size: few; D gene: TRBD2; V gene: TRBV2; J gene: TRBJ2-1; CDR3 DNA: TGTGCCAGCAGCGCGCTAGCGGGAGGGGACAATGAGCAGTTCTTC; CDR3 protein: CASSALAGGDNEQFF
clone size: -; D gene: TRBD2; V gene: TRBV20-1; J gene: TRBJ2-5; CDR3 DNA: TGCAGTGCTAGTGACACGGGCGGGGGGGAGACCCAGTACTTC; CDR3 protein: CSASDTGGGETQYF
clone size: -; D gene: -; V gene: TRBV9; J gene: TRBJ1-5; CDR3 DNA: TGTGCCAGCAGCGTAGAAGCGGGGAATCAGACCCAGCATTTT; CDR3 protein: CASSVEAGNQTQHF